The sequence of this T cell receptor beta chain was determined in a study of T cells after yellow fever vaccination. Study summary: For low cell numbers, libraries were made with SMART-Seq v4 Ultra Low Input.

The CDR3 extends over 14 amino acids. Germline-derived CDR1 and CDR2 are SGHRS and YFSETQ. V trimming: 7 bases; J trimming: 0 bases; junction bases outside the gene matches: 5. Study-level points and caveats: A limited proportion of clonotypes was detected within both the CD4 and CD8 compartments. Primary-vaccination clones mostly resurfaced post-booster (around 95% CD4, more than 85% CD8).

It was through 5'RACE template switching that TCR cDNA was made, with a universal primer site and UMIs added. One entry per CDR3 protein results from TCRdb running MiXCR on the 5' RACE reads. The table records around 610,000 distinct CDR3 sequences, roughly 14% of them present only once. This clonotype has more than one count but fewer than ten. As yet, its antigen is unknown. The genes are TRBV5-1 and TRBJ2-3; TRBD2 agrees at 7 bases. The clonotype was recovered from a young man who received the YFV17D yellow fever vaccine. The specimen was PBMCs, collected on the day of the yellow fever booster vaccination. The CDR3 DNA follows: TGCGCCAGCCGCATAGCGGGTAGCACAGATACGCAGTATTTT. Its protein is CASRIAGSTDTQYF.